This entry lists 12 T cell receptor beta chains sequenced from one sample in a study of T cell responses to AZD1222 COVID-19 vaccine. The protocol was immunoSEQ multiplex PCR, while the TCRdb copy is restricted to in-frame clones and leaves out a portion. The sample has 15,000 to 20,000 clones, 81% seen once. The sample here was peripheral blood, taken 28 days after the second AZD1222 dose. These receptors came from an adult who received the AZD1222 COVID-19 vaccine.

V and J are TRBV30 and TRBJ2-7, with TRBD1 as a possible D gene (6 bases). Trimming removed 4 bases at V and 2 bases at J, with 15 bases between. Germline V lookup: CDR1 GTSNPN, CDR2 SVGIG (reference sequence). The CDR3 covers 14 residues. The CDR3 nucleotides read TGTGCCTGGACCGTGGGGGCAGGAACCTACGAGCAGTACTTC. This sequence encodes CAWTVGAGTYEQYF.

The chain recombines TRBV6-1 with TRBJ2-7; tentative D call: TRBD1 (7 bases). Germline V CDR1 and CDR2: MNHNS, SASEGT. The CDR3 is 15 residues long. The V gene lost 2 bases and the J gene lost 4 bases, with 15 bases spanning the gap. DNA for the CDR3: TGTGCCAGCAGTGAAATCGGAGGGGGCCCTTACGAGCAGTACTTC. This translates into CASSEIGGGPYEQYF.

CDR3 sequence: CAGSLTGGDSPLHF. The CDR3 DNA sequence: TGTGCCGGATCCCTAACAGGGGGCGATTCACCCCTCCACTTT. The rearrangement links TRBV30 to TRBJ1-6, with 9 bases that match TRBD1. Looked up from germline, CDR1 is GTSNPN and CDR2 is SVGIG (reference sequence). V dropped 8 bases and J dropped 8; count of bases not matched to a gene: 10. The CDR3 totals 14 residues.

The rearrangement uses TRBV7-6 and TRBJ2-7; 10 bases are shared with TRBD1. The germline CDR1 and CDR2 sequences are SGHVS and FNYEAQ. V shed 5 bases, J shed 7 bases, and the junction held 11 bases outside the gene matches. CDR3 length: 15 residues. Here the CDR3 DNA reads TGTGCCAGCAGCCTATCGACAGGGGGCTTGGGAGAGCAGTACTTC. Its protein product is CASSLSTGGLGEQYF.

The V and J genes are TRBV25-1 and TRBJ1-4, with unresolved D. Germline assignment: CDR1 MGHDK and CDR2 SYGVNS. The CDR3 consists of 14 residues. Trimming pared 2 bases from V and 5 bases from J, leaving 9 bases between. As DNA, the CDR3 is TGTGCCAGCAGTGAAGCAGGCGGAAATGAAAAACTGTTTTTT. It encodes CASSEAGGNEKLFF.

This clone was recorded a few times. The V and J genes are TRBV30 and TRBJ2-2; D possibly matches TRBD1 or TRBD2 (5 bases each). Germline-derived CDR1 and CDR2 are GTSNPN and SVGIG (reference sequence). With 1 base removed from V and 2 bases from J, the gap between germline ends came to 11 bases. The CDR3 has 15 residues. CDR3 residues: CAWSAGPANTGELFF. CDR3 nucleotide sequence: TGTGCCTGGAGTGCGGGGCCCGCAAACACCGGGGAGCTGTTTTTT.

The V call is TRBV13, the J call TRBJ2-5; either TRBD1 or TRBD2 may supply D (5 bases each). V gave up 5 bases and J gave up 0 bases, with 10 bases separating them. Germline V CDR1 and CDR2: PRHDT, FYEKMQ (reference sequence). The CDR3 has 14 amino acids. CDR3 amino acids: CASSEGHDQETQYF. The CDR3 nucleotides read TGTGCCAGCAGCGAGGGGCATGACCAAGAGACCCAGTACTTC.

The rearrangement links TRBV3-1 (or the pseudogene TRBV3-2) to TRBJ2-2; D gene uncertain. The CDR3 sequence is 12 residues long. V gave up 2 bases and J gave up 4 bases, with 2 bases separating them. Germline V gene lookup returns CDR1 LGHDT and CDR2 YNNKEL (reference sequence). The CDR3, as DNA: TGTGCCAGCAGCCAACGCACCGGGGAGCTGTTTTTT. It specifies CASSQRTGELFF.

This chain joins TRBV30 and TRBJ1-6; D is unclear. The CDR3 has 12 amino acids. In germline, CDR1 is GTSNPN, CDR2 SVGIG (reference sequence). V was pared by 0 bases and J by 14 bases, with 11 bases between. DNA for the CDR3: TGTGCCTGGAGTGTAACGGTGGCAGCCCTCCACTTT. Its protein is CAWSVTVAALHF.

V gene TRBV5-4 combines with J gene TRBJ2-6, with 9 bases identical to TRBD1. Germline-derived CDR1 and CDR2 are SGHNT and YYREEE (reference sequence). V was clipped by 0 bases and J by 0 bases; unmatched bases: 7. The CDR3 spans 19 residues. The CDR3 protein is CASSLGGTGPYSGANVLTF. The CDR3 coding sequence is TGTGCCAGCAGCTTGGGCGGGACAGGGCCCTACTCTGGGGCCAACGTCCTGACTTTC.

The V call is TRBV2, the J call TRBJ2-6; 16 nucleotides line up with TRBD2. CDR1 is SNHLY, CDR2 FYNNEI, per germline. The CDR3 sequence is 19 residues long. The V and J ends lost 9 bases and 0 bases, in that order; junction bases with no gene match: 8. The CDR3 spells CASGTSGRGGDSGANVLTF. In nucleotides, the CDR3 is TGTGCCAGTGGGACTAGCGGGAGGGGAGGCGACTCTGGGGCCAACGTCCTGACTTTC.

This clone has a handful of counts. This chain connects TRBV10-3 to TRBJ1-2; the D gene is possibly TRBD1 (5 bases). V was clipped by 6 bases and J by 7 bases, with 12 bases between them. Germline V CDR1 and CDR2: ENHRY, SYGVKD. This CDR3 is 12 amino acids long. DNA for the CDR3: TGTGCCATCAGCAGGGATTCGTCTGGCTACACCTTC. Encoded protein: CAISRDSSGYTF.